This T cell receptor (beta chain) was sequenced in a study of T cell responses to AZD1222 COVID-19 vaccine. General study findings and limits: There were vaccine-associated CD4 TCRs across spike, dominant at 160-218 and 743-854. There were mostly white British donors and more females than males, and clonal diversity was possibly underestimated. None of the repertoires were sampled until the peak T cell response had passed. Just a handful of people given AZD1222 tested seropositive at baseline.

Assay used: immunoSEQ multiplex PCR; TCRdb lists only in-frame clones, some missing. The sample records 120,000 to 150,000 clones, 70% to 90% being singletons. About this clone: The antigen is undetermined.

The germline V and J ends were trimmed by 0 bases and 4 bases, with 9 bases remaining between them. The CDR3 length is 14 residues. Looked up from germline, CDR1 is KGHSH and CDR2 is LQKENI. This clonotype originated in an adult in good health. The source material was peripheral blood, sampled on day 0 of AZD1222 vaccination. The rearrangement links TRBV18 to TRBJ1-2; D not certain. This CDR3 is CASSPPGRGYGYTF. For the CDR3, the DNA is TGTGCCAGCTCACCACCGGGTCGGGGCTATGGCTACACCTTC.